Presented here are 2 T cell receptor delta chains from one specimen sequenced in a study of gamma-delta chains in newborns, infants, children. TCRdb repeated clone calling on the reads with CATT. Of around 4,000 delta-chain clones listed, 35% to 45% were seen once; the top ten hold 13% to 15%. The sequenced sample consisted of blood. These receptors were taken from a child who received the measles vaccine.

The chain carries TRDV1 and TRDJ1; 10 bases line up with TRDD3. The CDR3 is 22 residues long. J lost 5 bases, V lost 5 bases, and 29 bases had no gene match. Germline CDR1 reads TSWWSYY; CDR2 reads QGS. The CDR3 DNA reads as TGTGCTCTTGGGAAGCCCCTTCCTCGGCGGTTTACTGGGGGATTGCCCTTGGATAAACTCATCTTT. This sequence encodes CALGKPLPRRFTGGLPLDKLIF.

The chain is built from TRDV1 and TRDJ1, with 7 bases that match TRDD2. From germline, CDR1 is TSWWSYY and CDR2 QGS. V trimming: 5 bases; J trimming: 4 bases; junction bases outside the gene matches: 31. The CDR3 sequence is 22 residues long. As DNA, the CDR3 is TGTGCTCTTGGGATACCCGGCCTTCCTCTTCCCAAGGGGACCCTCCCCTACGATAAACTCATCTTT. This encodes CALGIPGLPLPKGTLPYDKLIF.